The 20 T cell receptor beta chains below all came from one sample that was sequenced in a study of blood T cell repertoires in COVID-19. The protocol was immunoSEQ multiplex PCR, while the TCRdb copy is restricted to in-frame clones and leaves out a portion. The sample holds 300,000 to 400,000 clones, around 83% seen once. Sequencing was carried out using peripheral blood. The receptors shown here come from a man aged 25 to 40 with active or convalescent COVID-19.

V and J are TRBV13 and TRBJ2-7, with D perhaps TRBD1 (6 bases). Trimming shortened V by 5 bases and J by 4 bases, and 15 bases separated the two germline ends. The CDR3 extends over 14 amino acids. Germline loops: CDR1 PRHDT, CDR2 FYEKMQ (reference sequence). As DNA, the CDR3 is TGTGCCAGCAGCCCCCCGACCCAGGGGTACGAGCAGTACTTC. It translates to CASSPPTQGYEQYF.

This clone came up many times. V is TRBV4-3 and J is TRBJ2-6, with D perhaps TRBD1 (6 bases). CDR3 length equals 16 residues. Per germline, CDR1 LGHNA and CDR2 YSLEER. V was clipped by 0 bases and J by 2 bases, with 8 bases between them. For the CDR3, the DNA is TGCGCCAGCAGCCAAGATGGGACAACTGGGGCCAACGTCCTGACTTTC. Its translation: CASSQDGTTGANVLTF.

V is TRBV4-3 and J is TRBJ1-2, with a tentative D call TRBD1 (5 bases). The germline V and J ends were trimmed by 3 bases and 4 bases, with 12 bases remaining between them. Germline V gives CDR1 LGHNA, CDR2 YSLEER. The CDR3 has 14 amino acids. The CDR3 sequence: CASSHSDSGYGYTF. In DNA, the CDR3 is TGCGCCAGCAGCCACTCTGACAGTGGCTATGGCTACACCTTC.

About this clone: Mismatch with germline at one junction end may stem from a read error. The chain has TRBV12-3 or TRBV12-4 and TRBJ2-1; 7 bases agree with TRBD1. There are 12 residues in the CDR3. The DNA for the CDR3 is TGTGCCAGCAGCCGCAACCGGGACAGCGTGGTCTTC. It translates to CASSRNRDSVVF.

In its sample, this clone was seen a few times. The chain carries TRBV6-5 and TRBJ2-5; TRBD2 might be the D (7 bases). Germline V CDR1 and CDR2: MNHEY, SVGAGI. Trimming took off 1 base at V and 5 bases at J, with 14 bases between the two ends. The length of the CDR3 is 15 residues. Written as DNA, the CDR3 is TGTGCCAGCAGTTACTTAAGCAGGGGAGGGGAGACCCAGTACTTC. This codes for CASSYLSRGGETQYF.

The chain carries TRBV19 and TRBJ1-5; D is unclear. The CDR3 sequence is 13 residues long. V gave up 1 base and J gave up 11 bases, with 12 bases separating them. The germline CDR1 and CDR2 sequences are LNHDA and SQIVND (reference sequence). CDR3 sequence: CASSIASTVSQHF. CDR3 DNA sequence: TGTGCCAGTAGTATAGCGTCCACGGTCTCCCAGCATTTT.

This chain connects TRBV4-3 to TRBJ2-7; D is perhaps TRBD1 (6 bases). Trimming pared 4 bases from V and 2 bases from J, leaving 12 bases between. The CDR3 runs 14 residues. Germline V gene data show CDR1 as LGHNA and CDR2 as YSLEER. DNA for the CDR3: TGCGCCAGCAGCCCTGCAGCAGGGGCCTACGAGCAGTACTTC. It codes for CASSPAAGAYEQYF.

The DNA for the CDR3 is TGTGCCAGCAGCCAAGAAGCGGGTCAACGGGTTCAAGAGACCCAGTACTTC. Translation gives CASSQEAGQRVQETQYF. The chain uses TRBV3-1 (or the pseudogene TRBV3-2) and TRBJ2-5, with a weak D call TRBD2 (6 bases). CDR3 length: 17 residues. V was shortened by 0 bases and J by 2 bases, with 16 bases between the two germline ends. In germline, CDR1 is LGHDT, CDR2 YNNKEL (reference sequence).

The chain is built from TRBV12-5 and TRBJ2-5; 7 nucleotides line up with TRBD1. CDR3 length: 13 residues. Looked up from germline, CDR1 is LGHNT and CDR2 is FRNRAP. Germline trimming cut 2 bases from V and 4 bases from J; bases unmatched to any gene: 1. This CDR3 is CASGLPGGETQYF. CDR3 nucleotide sequence: TGTGCTAGTGGTTTGCCAGGGGGAGAGACCCAGTACTTC.

The chain carries TRBV18 and TRBJ2-5, with D perhaps TRBD1 (6 bases). The V gene lost 0 bases and the J gene lost 0 bases, with 8 bases spanning the gap. Germline lookup yields CDR1 KGHSH and CDR2 LQKENI. This CDR3 has 15 amino acids. Written as DNA, the CDR3 is TGTGCCAGCTCACCACCGAACAGGGACCAAGAGACCCAGTACTTC. Protein: CASSPPNRDQETQYF.

The chain carries TRBV10-3 and TRBJ1-5; D is unclear. CDR1 is ENHRY and CDR2 is SYGVKD in the germline V gene. Trimming removed 6 bases from V and 3 bases from J, with 12 bases in between. The CDR3 is 14 amino acids. The CDR3 nucleotides are TGTGCCATCAGGGAACAGTGGAACAATCAGCCCCAGCATTTT. Amino acids: CAIREQWNNQPQHF.

This chain connects TRBV11-3 to TRBJ2-7, with a tentative D call TRBD1 (5 bases). The CDR3 is made up of 13 amino acids. Germline V gene data show CDR1 as SGHNT and CDR2 as YENEEA. The ends were cut back, 5 bases at V and 7 bases at J, with 15 bases in the middle. DNA of the CDR3: TGTGCCAGCAGCCTGACAGCCCCAAGGGAGCAGTACTTC. Translated: CASSLTAPREQYF.

The chain recombines TRBV24-1 with TRBJ2-1; no definite D call. From germline, CDR1 is KGHDR and CDR2 SFDVKD. V lost 2 bases and J lost 3, with 4 bases in between. The CDR3 sequence is 13 residues long. The CDR3 DNA reads TGTGCCACCAGTGATTCCCACTACAATGAGCAGTTCTTC. It codes for CATSDSHYNEQFF.

The rearrangement uses TRBV2 and TRBJ1-1; no definite D call. Trimming took off 6 bases at V and 1 base at J, with 12 bases between the two ends. The germline CDR1 and CDR2 sequences are SNHLY and FYNNEI. The length of the CDR3 is 14 residues. The CDR3 DNA is TGTGCCAGCAGACCAACAGAGGGGAACACTGAAGCTTTCTTT. It encodes CASRPTEGNTEAFF.

The V call is TRBV4-3, the J call TRBJ1-2; tentatively, D is TRBD1 (6 bases). Germline assignment: CDR1 LGHNA and CDR2 YSLEER. Trimming removed 4 bases from V and 3 bases from J, with 18 bases in between. CDR3 length: 16 amino acids. The CDR3, as DNA: TGCGCCAGCAGCCCCTTCGGCGAAGGGGGGGACTATGGCTACACCTTC. Translation: CASSPFGEGGDYGYTF.

The V gene is TRBV10-3, the J gene TRBJ2-6, with 7 bases lining up with TRBD2. Germline CDR1 ENHRY, CDR2 SYGVKD. V dropped 6 bases and J dropped 0; count of bases not matched to a gene: 8. There are 17 residues in the CDR3. As DNA, the CDR3 is TGTGCCATCAGCCAAAGGGACTATATCTCTGGGGCCAACGTCCTGACTTTC. It codes for CAISQRDYISGANVLTF.

J is TRBJ2-5 and V is TRBV30, with 8 positions matching TRBD2. The CDR3 covers 16 residues. Trimming took 0 bases from V and 2 from J; bases not matched to a gene: 8. Germline CDR1 GTSNPN, CDR2 SVGIG (reference sequence). This CDR3 is CAWSVPTSGSQETQYF. The CDR3 DNA reads TGTGCCTGGAGTGTACCCACTAGCGGTTCACAAGAGACCCAGTACTTC.

This chain links TRBV19 with TRBJ1-2; 8 nucleotides agree with TRBD1. Trimming at V came to 6 bases and at J to 4 bases, leaving 4 bases not matched to a gene. CDR1 is LNHDA, CDR2 SQIVND, per germline (reference sequence). This CDR3 is built from 13 residues. In nucleotides, the CDR3 is TGTGCCAGTAGGACAGGGGTTGCCTATGGCTACACCTTC. Amino acids: CASRTGVAYGYTF.

The rearrangement links TRBV2 to TRBJ2-1; 10 bases line up with TRBD2. This CDR3 is 15 amino acids long. The trim removed 3 bases at V and 7 bases at J, leaving 6 bases unmatched. Germline assignment: CDR1 SNHLY and CDR2 FYNNEI. The CDR3 sequence is CASSEETSGLNEQFF. The CDR3, as DNA: TGTGCCAGCAGTGAGGAGACTAGCGGGTTGAATGAGCAGTTCTTC.

The chain recombines TRBV6-2 or TRBV6-3 with TRBJ2-1; 10 nucleotides align to TRBD2. V shed 2 bases and J 8 bases; nucleotides not matched to a gene: 12. This CDR3 spans 17 amino acids. CDR1 and CDR2 from the germline V gene are MNHEY and SVGEGT. The CDR3 DNA reads as TGTGCCAGCAGTTACCACGACGGGAGCGGGAGGGACCATGAGCAGTTCTTC. It yields the protein CASSYHDGSGRDHEQFF.